These T cell receptor beta chains were read from a single sample in a study of blood T cell repertoires in COVID-19. The protocol was immunoSEQ multiplex PCR, while the TCRdb copy is restricted to in-frame clones and leaves out a portion. This sample yields over 90,000 clones, of which 75% to 95% are seen a single time; less than 5.5% belongs to the top ten. The sequencing input was peripheral blood. These TCRs come from a man younger than 35 with acute or convalescent COVID-19. Both conserved end residues are part of each CDR3. The D gene is left open where the match is weak. Some rows mark clone size as missing; the rest say once, few, many or name a class of expanded clone.

V	D	size	J	CDR3	DNA
TRBV7-2	.	.	TRBJ1-2	CASSSPRQVLDYGYTF	TGTGCCAGCAGCTCGCCCCGACAGGTCCTCGACTATGGCTACACCTTC
TRBV18	.	.	TRBJ2-1	CASSDGTLPLFF	TGTGCCAGCTCCGATGGGACACTTCCCCTGTTCTTC
TRBV20-1	.	.	TRBJ2-3	CSASRVGQWMFDTQYF	TGCAGTGCTAGTAGGGTGGGGCAGTGGATGTTCGATACGCAGTATTTT
TRBV29-1	.	.	TRBJ2-1	CSFDSYYNEQFF	TGCAGCTTCGACAGTTACTACAATGAGCAGTTCTTC
TRBV11-2	TRBD2	.	TRBJ2-1	CASSPTSGGYNEQFF	TGTGCCAGCAGCCCGACTAGCGGGGGATACAATGAGCAGTTCTTC
TRBV7-2	.	.	TRBJ1-3	CASSLGVGLLDTIYF	TGTGCCAGCAGCTTAGGCGTGGGGCTACTGGACACCATATATTTT
TRBV6-5	.	.	TRBJ1-1	CAVLGVNTEAFF	TGTGCCGTTCTCGGGGTGAACACTGAAGCTTTCTTT
TRBV7-8	.	.	TRBJ1-1	CASSLASGFLNTEAFF	TGTGCCAGCAGCTTAGCCTCAGGGTTTTTGAACACTGAAGCTTTCTTT
TRBV29-1	TRBD1	.	TRBJ2-2	CSVEGGTGPPWDTGELFF	TGCAGCGTTGAAGGGGGGACAGGCCCACCATGGGACACCGGGGAGCTGTTTTTT
TRBV19	.	.	TRBJ2-5	CASSIGQGLGETQYF	TGTGCCAGTAGTATAGGGCAGGGACTCGGAGAGACCCAGTACTTC
TRBV5-1	.	.	TRBJ2-5	CASSLDRDGPETQYF	TGCGCCAGCAGCTTGGACAGGGACGGTCCAGAGACCCAGTACTTC
TRBV30	TRBD2	.	TRBJ2-1	CAWKAGLDLGEQFF	TGTGCCTGGAAGGCGGGACTAGATTTGGGTGAGCAGTTCTTC
TRBV10-3	.	.	TRBJ1-5	CAISSQSGDSNQPQHF	TGTGCCATCAGTAGCCAATCAGGGGATAGCAATCAGCCCCAGCATTTT
TRBV6-2/TRBV6-3	TRBD1	once	TRBJ1-5	CASSPLDRGLGNQPQHF	TGTGCCAGCAGCCCTTTGGACAGGGGACTTGGTAATCAGCCCCAGCATTTT
TRBV2	.	once	TRBJ1-5	CASSRQGDQPQHF	TGTGCCAGCAGTCGGCAGGGTGATCAGCCCCAGCATTTT
TRBV30	TRBD1	.	TRBJ1-4	CAWSVGQGASTNEKLFF	TGTGCCTGGAGTGTGGGCCAGGGGGCTTCTACTAATGAAAAACTGTTTTTT
TRBV24-1	.	.	TRBJ1-4	CATSVSGQGGEKLFF	TGTGCCACCAGTGTCTCCGGGCAGGGAGGTGAAAAACTGTTTTTT
TRBV19	TRBD1	.	TRBJ1-1	CASSNTGGIEAFF	TGTGCCAGTAGTAACACAGGGGGCATTGAAGCTTTCTTT
TRBV2	TRBD2	.	TRBJ2-7	CASRDFRGGQTYEQYF	TGTGCCAGCAGGGACTTCCGCGGGGGGCAAACCTACGAGCAGTACTTC
TRBV5-8	.	.	TRBJ2-1	CASSSRPGNEQFF	TGTGCCAGCAGCTCACGGCCAGGCAATGAGCAGTTCTTC
TRBV18	.	.	TRBJ1-5	CASSPGGAGQPQHF	TGTGCCAGCTCCCCCGGGGGGGCGGGTCAGCCCCAGCATTTT
TRBV5-6	TRBD2	.	TRBJ2-7	CASSSGTGTSGGYEQYF	TGTGCCAGCAGCTCAGGGACCGGGACTAGCGGGGGCTACGAGCAGTACTTC
TRBV3-1/TRBV3-2	.	.	TRBJ2-5	CASSQATGPQETQYF	TGTGCCAGCAGCCAGGCCACAGGGCCCCAAGAGACCCAGTACTTC
TRBV6-6	TRBD1	.	TRBJ1-1	CASSRPGQANTEAFF	TGTGCCAGCAGTCGCCCCGGACAGGCGAACACTGAAGCTTTCTTT
TRBV6-5	TRBD1	.	TRBJ1-2	CASTKRDSSYGYTF	TGTGCCAGCACCAAAAGGGACAGCTCCTATGGCTACACCTTC
TRBV19	.	.	TRBJ2-1	CASSRLSSSYNEQFF	TGTGCCAGTAGCAGGCTTTCGAGCTCCTACAATGAGCAGTTCTTC
TRBV6-2/TRBV6-3	.	.	TRBJ1-1	CASSWGGNTEAFF	TGTGCCAGCAGTTGGGGGGGGAACACTGAAGCTTTCTTT
TRBV9	TRBD2	few	TRBJ2-1	CASSVPLAGVNEQFF	TGTGCCAGCAGCGTCCCACTAGCGGGAGTGAATGAGCAGTTCTTC
TRBV10-3	.	.	TRBJ1-3	CAISLLTGFGNTIYF	TGTGCCATCAGTCTCCTAACGGGATTTGGAAACACCATATATTTT
TRBV30	.	few	TRBJ1-2	CAWSPGGSYYGYTF	TGTGCCTGGAGTCCTGGGGGCAGCTACTATGGCTACACCTTC
TRBV10-3	.	.	TRBJ1-4	CAISGRRWRVHEKLFF	TGTGCCATCAGTGGGCGACGGTGGAGGGTCCATGAAAAACTGTTTTTT
TRBV7-2	TRBD1	.	TRBJ2-7	CASSRRQGATYEQYF	TGTGCCAGCAGCCGCCGACAGGGGGCAACCTACGAGCAGTACTTC
TRBV6-2/TRBV6-3	TRBD2	.	TRBJ2-1	CASSTGGTSRITNEQFF	TGTGCCAGCAGTACGGGGGGGACGAGCAGGATAACAAATGAGCAGTTCTTC
TRBV6-6	TRBD2	.	TRBJ2-3	CASRPAGVQADTQYF	TGTGCCAGCAGGCCAGCGGGAGTGCAGGCAGATACGCAGTATTTT
TRBV24-1	TRBD1	.	TRBJ1-4	CATSAGQGNEKLFF	TGTGCCACCTCCGCGGGACAGGGGAATGAAAAACTGTTTTTT
TRBV27	.	.	TRBJ2-3	CASSLLRGADTQYF	TGTGCCAGCAGTTTACTCAGGGGGGCAGATACGCAGTATTTT
TRBV5-6	TRBD1	.	TRBJ2-3	CASSLLGQPDSTDTQYF	TGTGCCAGCAGCTTGTTGGGACAGCCGGATAGCACAGATACGCAGTATTTT
TRBV5-5	TRBD1	.	TRBJ1-5	CASSPTGVDGQPQHF	TGTGCCAGCAGCCCCACAGGGGTCGACGGTCAGCCCCAGCATTTT